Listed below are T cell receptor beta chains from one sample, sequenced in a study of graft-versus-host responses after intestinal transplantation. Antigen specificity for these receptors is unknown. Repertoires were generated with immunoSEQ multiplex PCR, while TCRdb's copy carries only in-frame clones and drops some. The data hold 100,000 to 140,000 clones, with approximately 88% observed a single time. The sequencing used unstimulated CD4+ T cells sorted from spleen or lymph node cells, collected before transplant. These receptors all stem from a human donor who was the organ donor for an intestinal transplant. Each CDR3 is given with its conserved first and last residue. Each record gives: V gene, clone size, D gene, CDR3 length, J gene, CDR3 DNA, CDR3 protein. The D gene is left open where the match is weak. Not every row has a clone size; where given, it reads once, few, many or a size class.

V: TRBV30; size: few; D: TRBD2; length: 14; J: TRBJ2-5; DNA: TGTGCCTGCCCTAGGACTAGCGGGCAAGAGACCCAGTACTTC; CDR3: CACPRTSGQETQYF
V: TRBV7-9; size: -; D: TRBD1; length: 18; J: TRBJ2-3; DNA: TGTGCCAGCAGCTTAACCCATCGCTCGACAGGGGTTACAGATACGCAGTATTTT; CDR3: CASSLTHRSTGVTDTQYF
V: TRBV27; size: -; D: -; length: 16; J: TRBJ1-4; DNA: TGTGCCAGCAGTTTATCAGGGTTTAGGGCTAATGAAAAACTGTTTTTT; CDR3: CASSLSGFRANEKLFF
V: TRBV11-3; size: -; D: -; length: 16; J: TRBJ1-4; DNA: TGTGCCAGCAGCTTCGGCAGAATGACAACTAATGAAAAACTGTTTTTT; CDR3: CASSFGRMTTNEKLFF
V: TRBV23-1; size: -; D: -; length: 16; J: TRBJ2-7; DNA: TGCGCCAGCAGTCAACCGCAAACACGGGGGCCGGTCGAGCAGTACTTC; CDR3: CASSQPQTRGPVEQYF
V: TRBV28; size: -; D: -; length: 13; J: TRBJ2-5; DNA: TGTGCCAGCCGCTGGGGAGGCCAAGAGACCCAGTACTTC; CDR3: CASRWGGQETQYF
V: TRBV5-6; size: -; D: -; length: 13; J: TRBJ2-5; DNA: TGTGCCAGCAGCTTGGGACCGGGGGAGACCCAGTACTTC; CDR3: CASSLGPGETQYF
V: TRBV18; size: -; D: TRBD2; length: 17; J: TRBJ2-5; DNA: TGTGCCAGCTCAAGGGGACTAGCGGGGACCCCGGCAGAGACCCAGTACTTC; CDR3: CASSRGLAGTPAETQYF
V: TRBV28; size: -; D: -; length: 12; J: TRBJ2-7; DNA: TGTGCCAGCGGGGATTTCCTTTACGAGCAGTACTTC; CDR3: CASGDFLYEQYF
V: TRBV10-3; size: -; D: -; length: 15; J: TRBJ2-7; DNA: TGTGCCATCAGTGCTAGGGGGGCCCCCTCCTACGAGCAGTACTTC; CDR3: CAISARGAPSYEQYF
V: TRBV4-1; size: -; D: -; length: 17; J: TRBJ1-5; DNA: TGCGCCAGCAGCCAAGTTGTAGGGTCTTATAGCAATCAGCCCCAGCATTTT; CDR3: CASSQVVGSYSNQPQHF
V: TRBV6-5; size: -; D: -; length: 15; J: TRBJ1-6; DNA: TGTGCCAGTCGGGGGGGGAATTCCTATAATTCACCCCTCCACTTT; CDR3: CASRGGNSYNSPLHF
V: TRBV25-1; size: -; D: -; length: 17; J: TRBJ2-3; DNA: TGTGCCAGCAGTGGACAAATACAGGGATTTGTCGCAGATACGCAGTATTTT; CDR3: CASSGQIQGFVADTQYF
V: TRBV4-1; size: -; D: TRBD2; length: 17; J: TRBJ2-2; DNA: TGCGCCAGCCAATGGGCTAGCGGGGGGGCCGGGTCCGGGGAGCTGTTTTTT; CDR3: CASQWASGGAGSGELFF
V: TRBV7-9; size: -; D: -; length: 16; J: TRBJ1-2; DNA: TGTGCCAGCAGCCGCGGACAGCGCCAAGATAACTATGGCTACACCTTC; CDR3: CASSRGQRQDNYGYTF
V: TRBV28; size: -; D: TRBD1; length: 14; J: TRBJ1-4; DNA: TGTGCCAGCAGTTTCAGGGGGAAGGGTGAAAAACTGTTTTTT; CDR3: CASSFRGKGEKLFF
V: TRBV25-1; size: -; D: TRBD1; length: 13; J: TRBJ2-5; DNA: TGTGCCAGCACACAGGGGGCTCGGGAGACCCAGTACTTC; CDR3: CASTQGARETQYF
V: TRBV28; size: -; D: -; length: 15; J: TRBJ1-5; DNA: TGTGCCAGCAGGCAATTACAAGGGATCAATCAGCCCCAGCATTTT; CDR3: CASRQLQGINQPQHF